These 28 T cell receptor beta chains were sequenced from one sample in a study of diagnostic markers for celiac disease. TCRdb reworked the reads into one entry per CDR3 protein, no DNA. The ten top clones account for over 65%, within a sample of under 550 distinct CDR3 sequences. What was sequenced was either unsorted cells or a sorted T cell fraction (not recorded which). The receptors were gathered from a human donor. This table probably holds off-target reads from a library built for another chain.

V and J are TRBV20-1 and TRBJ1-5; TCRdb's D call, TRBD1, is unchecked because there is no DNA. Germline CDR1 is DFQATT and CDR2 is SNEGSKA (reference sequence). The CDR3 sequence is 15 residues long. This chain's CDR3 is CSARVSGRGNQPQHF.

Judged by frequency, this clonotype is medium-sized. V gene TRBV7-2 combines with J gene TRBJ2-3; TCRdb's D gene call, TRBD1, goes unchecked for lack of DNA. Looked up from germline, CDR1 is SGHTA and CDR2 is FQGNSA. The CDR3 runs to 16 residues. CDR3 sequence reads: CASSLAGRANTDTQYF.

According to its frequency, this clonotype is medium-sized (0.01 to 0.1%). The CDR3 spells CASSKTDNYGYTF. The J gene is TRBJ1-2, the V gene TRBV18. Looked up from germline, CDR1 is KGHSH and CDR2 is LQKENI. This CDR3 has 13 amino acids.

This chain joins TRBV18 and TRBJ2-4; TCRdb proposes TRBD1, but this gene call is untestable without DNA. The CDR3 sequence is 17 residues long. From germline, CDR1 is KGHSH and CDR2 LQKENI. The CDR3 loop is CASSPYPGTGTGNIQYF.

The V and J genes are TRBV5-5 and TRBJ2-5; absent DNA, TCRdb's TRBD1 call cannot be checked. The germline gives CDR1 SGHKS, CDR2 YYEKEE (reference sequence). This CDR3 has 14 amino acids. The CDR3 protein is CASSLVGGQETQYF.

J is TRBJ2-5 and V is TRBV24-1; TCRdb outputs TRBD2, but without DNA this stays unchecked. Germline CDR1 is KGHDR and CDR2 is SFDVKD. CDR3 length equals 17 residues. This chain's CDR3 is CATSEATGTRGQETQYF.

By frequency, this clonotype registers medium-sized. The rearrangement uses TRBV10-3 and TRBJ1-1. The germline V gene encodes CDR1 ENHRY and CDR2 SYGVKD. This CDR3 region has 16 residues. Here the CDR3 reads CAISESAGGRSTEAFF.

This clonotype is deemed large by its frequency. CDR3 sequence reads: CASSPPHPQQITGELFF. The rearrangement links TRBV9 to TRBJ2-2; TCRdb returns TRBD1, unconfirmable since there is no DNA. This CDR3 is built from 17 residues. Germline values: CDR1 SGDLS, CDR2 YYNGEE. Full variable domain (missing parts from reference TRBV9 and TRBJ2-2): DSGVTQTPKHLITATGQRVTLRCSPRSGDLSVYWYQQSLDQGLQFLIQYYNGEERAKGNILERFSAQQFPDLHSELNLSSLELGDSALYFCASSPPHPQQITGELFFGEGSRLTVL.

The chain joins TRBV4-3 to TRBJ2-1. Per germline, CDR1 LGHNA and CDR2 YSLEER. The CDR3 covers 15 residues. The CDR3 sequence: CASSQDGSRWSEQFF.

This clonotype is deemed medium-sized by its frequency. The CDR3: CASSIGTVETQYF. The rearrangement links TRBV19 to TRBJ2-5; TCRdb picks TRBD1, but there is no DNA to check that call. CDR3 length equals 13 residues. Germline CDR1 LNHDA, CDR2 SQIVND (reference sequence). Combining the CDR3 with reference TRBV19 and TRBJ2-5 gives the whole variable domain DGGITQSPKYLFRKEGQNVTLSCEQNLNHDAMYWYRQDPGQGLRLIYYSQIVNDFQKGDIAEGYSVSREKKESFPLTVTSAQKNPTAFYLCASSIGTVETQYFGPGTRLLVL.

This clonotype is labeled large (0.1 to 1%) based on frequency. The chain employs TRBV11-2 and TRBJ2-1. In germline, CDR1 is SGHAT, CDR2 FQNNGV. This CDR3 is built from 13 residues. CDR3 region: CASSLARYNEQFF.

The CDR3 sequence is CASSVGGTNSPLHF. V is TRBV9 and J is TRBJ1-6; the D gene TCRdb calls, TRBD1, cannot be checked with no DNA. CDR1 SGDLS and CDR2 YYNGEE come from the germline V gene. CDR3 length equals 14 residues.

Frequency places this clonotype as large (0.1 to 1%). The chain links TRBV29-1 to TRBJ2-7; TCRdb returns TRBD1, unconfirmable since there is no DNA. The CDR3 runs 14 residues. Germline CDR1 is SQVTM and CDR2 is ANQGSEA. The CDR3 loop is CSVDSPGGVYEQYF.

The chain joins TRBV4-3 to TRBJ1-5; TCRdb's D gene call, TRBD1, goes unchecked for lack of DNA. CDR3 length: 15 amino acids. Looked up from germline, CDR1 is LGHNA and CDR2 is YSLEER. The CDR3 loop reads CASSLDRVGNQPQHF.

The CDR3 sequence: CAITKDSSEQFF. The J gene is TRBJ2-1, the V gene TRBV10-3; TCRdb gives TRBD1 as the D gene, but with no DNA this cannot be confirmed. The CDR3 contains 12 residues. Per the germline V gene, CDR1 is ENHRY and CDR2 is SYGVKD.

Frequency places this clonotype as medium-sized. The chain links TRBV2 to TRBJ1-6; TCRdb lists TRBD1, though no DNA is available to test this call. Germline assignment: CDR1 SNHLY and CDR2 FYNNEI. The CDR3 has 14 amino acids. The CDR3 loop reads CASGGGAVDSPLHF. Filled out from reference TRBV2 and TRBJ1-6, the complete variable domain reads EPEVTQTPSHQVTQMGQEVILRCVPISNHLYFYWYRQILGQKVEFLVSFYNNEISEKSEIFDDQFSVERPDGSNFTLKIRSTKLEDSAMYFCASGGGAVDSPLHFGNGTRLTVT.

V gene TRBV5-8 combines with J gene TRBJ2-2; TCRdb designates TRBD2, a call that cannot be tested without DNA. The CDR3 totals 17 residues. Germline CDR1 and CDR2: SGHTS and YDEGEE. The CDR3 is CASSPSGTSGVSGELFF.

This chain connects TRBV15 to TRBJ1-2. CDR1 is LNHNV, CDR2 YYDKDF, per germline (reference sequence). The CDR3 has 14 amino acids. CDR3 loop: CATSRENVGYGYTF.

The rearrangement uses TRBV28 and TRBJ1-1. CDR1 is MDHEN and CDR2 is SYDVKM in the germline V gene. The CDR3 has 14 amino acids. The CDR3 spells CASSLGAGRTEAFF.

The J gene is TRBJ2-4, the V gene TRBV20-1; TCRdb's D call of TRBD2 is untestable without DNA. Germline CDR1 reads DFQATT; CDR2 reads SNEGSKA (reference sequence). The CDR3 contains 13 residues. CDR3 protein: CSADSGSKNIQYF.

The J gene is TRBJ1-1, the V gene TRBV5-1. CDR3 length: 13 amino acids. The germline V gene has CDR1 SGHRS and CDR2 YFSETQ. This CDR3 reads CASSDGENTEAFF. The complete variable domain, with remaining parts taken from reference TRBV5-1 and TRBJ1-1, reads KAGVTQTPRYLIKTRGQQVTLSCSPISGHRSVSWYQQTPGQGLQFLFEYFSETQRNKGNFPGRFSGRQFSNSRSEMNVSTLELGDSALYLCASSDGENTEAFFGQGTRLTVV.

The chain links TRBV7-8 to TRBJ1-5. CDR3 length: 17 amino acids. Germline CDR1 reads SGHVS; CDR2 reads FQNEAQ. The CDR3 is CASSLKGISYSNQPQHF.

The CDR3 sequence is CASSYRQGSYNEQFF. The chain combines TRBV7-2 with TRBJ2-1; with no DNA, the TCRdb D assignment of TRBD1 cannot be verified. Germline-derived CDR1 and CDR2 are SGHTA and FQGNSA. This CDR3 contains 15 residues.

This clonotype is deemed medium-sized by its frequency. The V call is TRBV6-6, the J call TRBJ1-6; TCRdb names TRBD1, which stays unverified in the absence of DNA. Germline V lookup: CDR1 MNHNY, CDR2 SVGAGI (reference sequence). The CDR3 spans 14 residues. The CDR3 spells CASTGAQGASPLHF.

The J gene is TRBJ2-7, the V gene TRBV28. This CDR3 region has 14 residues. Germline V CDR1 and CDR2: MDHEN, SYDVKM. The CDR3: CASSFGRNTYEQYF.

By frequency, this clonotype registers large (0.1 to 1%). V and J are TRBV6-5 and TRBJ1-1; lacking DNA, the TRBD1 call made by TCRdb goes unchecked. Germline lookup yields CDR1 MNHEY and CDR2 SVGAGI. The length of the CDR3 is 17 residues. CDR3 loop: CASSYSRTGGLNTEAFF.

This chain connects TRBV29-1 to TRBJ2-7. The CDR3 spans 12 residues. CDR1 and CDR2 from the germline V gene are SQVTM and ANQGSEA. The CDR3 sequence is CSVERNDYEQYF.

By frequency, this clonotype registers large. The gene calls are TRBV7-9 and TRBJ1-1; TCRdb's D call, TRBD1, is unchecked because there is no DNA. Germline V gene data show CDR1 as SEHNR and CDR2 as FQNEAQ (reference sequence). CDR3 length equals 14 residues. The CDR3 here is CAGQQQGGNTEAFF.